The 23 T cell receptor beta chains below were found in one sample sequenced in a study of graft-versus-host responses after intestinal transplantation. The method was immunoSEQ multiplex PCR; TCRdb's version includes in-frame clones alone and lacks a portion of them. Counted here are about 120,000 clones, 85% to 95% occurring once; the ten biggest clones make up more than 0.1%. These TCRs' antigens remain unknown. Sequencing was performed on unstimulated CD4+ T cells sorted from spleen or lymph node cells, taken before intestinal transplant. These receptors originate from a human donor who received an intestinal transplant.

The chain is built from TRBV19 and TRBJ1-6; maybe TRBD1 (5 bases). Looked up from germline, CDR1 is LNHDA and CDR2 is SQIVND (reference sequence). Trimming left V 4 bases short and J 8 bases short, with 18 bases between. The CDR3 spans 16 residues. In DNA, the CDR3 is TGTGCCAGTAGTACAGCTCCCAGGGTAGGGGATTCACCCCTCCACTTT. It yields the protein CASSTAPRVGDSPLHF.

The V call is TRBV27, the J call TRBJ2-5; D is unresolved. Germline V gene data show CDR1 as MNHEY and CDR2 as SMNVEV (reference sequence). The germline V and J ends were trimmed by 5 bases and 1 base, with 17 bases remaining between them. The CDR3 has 16 residues. The CDR3 region has the DNA TGTGCCAGCAGTCCCCGGGTGGTTGGCGGCCAAGAGACCCAGTACTTC. Residues: CASSPRVVGGQETQYF.

The V gene is TRBV20-1, the J gene TRBJ2-7; no clear D. Germline V CDR1 and CDR2: DFQATT, SNEGSKA (reference sequence). V was pared by 3 bases and J by 7 bases, with 10 bases between. The CDR3 has 11 amino acids. The CDR3 spells CSASRKEEQYF. The CDR3 bases are TGCAGTGCTAGTAGGAAAGAGGAGCAGTACTTC.

This chain joins TRBV6-5 and TRBJ2-7, with TRBD1 as a possible D gene (6 bases). This CDR3 comprises 14 residues. Trimming cost V 8 bases and J 2 bases, with 16 bases left between them. Looked up from germline, CDR1 is MNHEY and CDR2 is SVGAGI. The CDR3 protein is CASSKGGPPYEQYF. CDR3 nucleotides: TGTGCCAGCTCCAAAGGGGGTCCTCCCTACGAGCAGTACTTC.

In nucleotides, the CDR3 is TGTGCCAGCAGTGAAGAGGATCATGGGGCCAATGAGCAGTTCTTC. Translation gives CASSEEDHGANEQFF. The V call is TRBV2, the J call TRBJ2-1; maybe TRBD1 (5 bases). This CDR3 spans 15 amino acids. Germline V gene lookup returns CDR1 SNHLY and CDR2 FYNNEI. Trimming shortened V by 1 base and J by 6 bases, and 13 bases separated the two germline ends.

V is TRBV5-1 and J is TRBJ2-5; D ambiguous. Trimming left V 2 bases short and J 4 bases short, with 9 bases between. CDR1 is SGHRS and CDR2 is YFSETQ in the germline V gene. The CDR3 has 13 residues. CDR3 nucleotides: TGCGCCAGCAGCTTATCTTCCCGAGAGACCCAGTACTTC. It is translated as CASSLSSRETQYF.

V gene TRBV4-1 combines with J gene TRBJ1-5; D uncertain. CDR1 and CDR2 (germline): MGHRA, YSYEKL. Trimming removed 0 bases at V and 2 bases at J, with 11 bases between. This CDR3 is 16 amino acids long. CDR3 protein: CASSQEVSLGNQPQHF. The CDR3 DNA follows: TGCGCCAGCAGCCAAGAGGTGTCCCTGGGCAATCAGCCCCAGCATTTT.

The chain employs TRBV6-5 and TRBJ2-1; D not resolved. Germline V gene lookup returns CDR1 MNHEY and CDR2 SVGAGI. The CDR3 is made up of 14 amino acids. Trimming left V 7 bases short and J 1 base short, with 11 bases between. CDR3 loop: CASNQQGSYNEQFF. In DNA, the CDR3 is TGTGCCAGCAACCAACAAGGGTCCTACAATGAGCAGTTCTTC.

The J gene is TRBJ2-1, the V gene TRBV4-1, with 11 positions matching TRBD2. Trimming removed 1 base from V and 0 bases from J; junction bases left unmatched: 8. This CDR3 is built from 19 residues. Germline CDR1 MGHRA, CDR2 YSYEKL. In DNA, the CDR3 is TGCGCCAGCAGCCAAGTGGGACTAGCGGTCATTAACTCCTACAATGAGCAGTTCTTC. Translation gives CASSQVGLAVINSYNEQFF.

The J gene is TRBJ2-7, the V gene TRBV19; D gene ambiguous. There are 13 residues in the CDR3. Trimming took off 0 bases at V and 2 bases at J, with 5 bases between the two ends. The germline V gene has CDR1 LNHDA and CDR2 SQIVND (reference sequence). CDR3 loop: CASSIEQTYEQYF. DNA of the CDR3: TGTGCCAGTAGTATAGAGCAGACCTACGAGCAGTACTTC.

In DNA, the CDR3 is TGTGCCAGCAGCCCCCTTGGGAGGGCCTGGAATGAGCAGTTCTTC. It specifies CASSPLGRAWNEQFF. This sequence joins TRBV7-2 and TRBJ2-1, with TRBD2 identical over 7 bases. The V segment lost 5 bases and the J segment 7 bases; nucleotides outside the gene matches: 11. The germline V gene has CDR1 SGHTA and CDR2 FQGNSA. The CDR3 is 15 residues long.

The V gene is TRBV7-6, the J gene TRBJ2-7; D remains ambiguous. This CDR3 contains 13 residues. V lost 0 bases and J 6 bases, leaving 9 bases between the germline ends. CDR1 is SGHVS, CDR2 FNYEAQ, per germline. CDR3 sequence: CASSLATVSEQYF. CDR3 sequence (DNA): TGTGCCAGCAGCTTAGCCACGGTCAGCGAGCAGTACTTC.

The chain has TRBV6-5 and TRBJ2-5; D uncertain. The V end was cut by 2 bases, the J end by 3 bases, with 13 bases between. From germline, CDR1 is MNHEY and CDR2 SVGAGI. This CDR3 contains 15 residues. The CDR3 DNA reads TGTGCCAGCAGTTACGGGCTTGCGGTAAAAGAGACCCAGTACTTC. It specifies CASSYGLAVKETQYF.

The chain employs TRBV6-1 and TRBJ2-2; possible D gene TRBD2, 5 bases. The germline CDR1 and CDR2 sequences are MNHNS and SASEGT. Trimming removed 6 bases from V and 8 bases from J, with 13 bases in between. This CDR3 spans 13 amino acids. The chain's CDR3 is CASSTLGVGELFF. The CDR3 DNA follows: TGTGCCAGCAGCACGCTCGGGGTAGGGGAGCTGTTTTTT.

The rearrangement links TRBV28 to TRBJ2-7; D call uncertain. The V gene's germline CDR1 is MDHEN and CDR2 SYDVKM. The CDR3 consists of 14 residues. Trimming took off 2 bases at V and 1 base at J, with 9 bases between the two ends. The CDR3 is CASSLGTTSYEQYF. The CDR3 coding sequence is TGTGCCAGCAGTTTAGGAACAACATCCTACGAGCAGTACTTC.

This clone was counted once. The rearrangement links TRBV27 to TRBJ2-3, with 11 bases matching TRBD1. The V gene's germline CDR1 is MNHEY and CDR2 SMNVEV (reference sequence). The V gene end was trimmed by 8 bases and the J gene end by 3 bases; junction bases not matched to a gene: 1. The CDR3 is made up of 13 amino acids. The CDR3 bases are TGTGCCAGCGGACAGGGGGCAACAGATACGCAGTATTTT. As protein: CASGQGATDTQYF.

This clone came up once. CDR3 in amino acids: CASSQDTGAGLNYGYTF. Here the CDR3 DNA reads TGTGCCAGCAGCCAAGATACAGGGGCAGGGCTCAACTATGGCTACACCTTC. V and J are TRBV4-2 and TRBJ1-2; 7 nucleotides agree with TRBD1. This CDR3 has 17 amino acids. Germline-derived CDR1 and CDR2 are LGHNA and YNFKEQ. V lost 0 bases, J lost 2 bases, and 9 bases stayed unmatched.

This chain links TRBV28 with TRBJ2-5; D remains ambiguous. Trimming pared 4 bases from V and 5 bases from J, leaving 5 bases between. The germline gives CDR1 MDHEN, CDR2 SYDVKM. The CDR3 consists of 11 residues. CDR3 DNA: TGTGCCAGCAGTTCGGTGGAGACCCAGTACTTC. Protein product: CASSSVETQYF.

This chain joins TRBV5-1 and TRBJ2-7; 9 bases fit TRBD2. This CDR3 region has 15 residues. V shed 7 bases and J 6 bases; nucleotides not matched to a gene: 14. The germline V gene encodes CDR1 SGHRS and CDR2 YFSETQ. In DNA, the CDR3 is TGCGCCAGCTGCGATGGTGGGGGACTAGCTCGCGAGCAGTACTTC. It codes for CASCDGGGLAREQYF.

V usage is TRBV7-8 and J usage is TRBJ1-3; D not certain. The CDR3 is 15 amino acids. CDR1 and CDR2 (germline): SGHVS, FQNEAQ. With 2 bases removed from V and 4 bases from J, the gap between germline ends came to 12 bases. This chain's CDR3 is CASSLRHLAGNTIYF. Here the CDR3 DNA reads TGTGCCAGCAGCTTAAGGCATCTAGCAGGAAACACCATATATTTT.

In this sample, this clone turned up a few times. The chain is built from TRBV21-1 and TRBJ1-3. TRBV21-1 represents a pseudogene. There are 17 residues in the CDR3. The CDR3 DNA sequence: TGTGCCAGCAGAGCTCCAATGCTACAACACGCACGAAACACCATATATTTT. Translation gives CASRAPMLQHARNTIYF.

The chain combines TRBV28 with TRBJ1-5; TRBD1 aligns across 10 bases. Trimming took 7 bases from V and 7 from J; bases not matched to a gene: 7. The CDR3 spans 14 residues. In germline, CDR1 is MDHEN, CDR2 SYDVKM. In DNA, the CDR3 is TGTGCCAGCAATTCGGGACAGGGGTGGCAGCCCCAGCATTTT. Translated, it gives CASNSGQGWQPQHF.

V and J are TRBV30 and TRBJ1-4; D is unresolved. Trimming shortened V by 0 bases and J by 8 bases, and 10 bases separated the two germline ends. The CDR3 is 13 amino acids. Germline V CDR1 and CDR2: GTSNPN, SVGIG (reference sequence). This chain's CDR3 is CAWSVRGGEKLFF. The CDR3 region has the DNA TGTGCCTGGAGTGTACGCGGAGGGGAAAAACTGTTTTTT.